This record looks at one TCR delta chain sequence and its context. The antigen remains undetermined. Only one base separates this from a far larger clonotype, so it likely reflects a read error. This sample includes further DNA sequences coding for the same CDR3. These data belong to a study of γδ T cells in repeated Plasmodium falciparum infection. Study-wide background: Some Malian samples span acute malaria episodes; others come from no-transmission periods.

Germline CDR1 is TSWWSYY and CDR2 is QGS. This CDR3 region has 20 residues. TCRdb used CATT to re-call clones from the multiplex PCR reads. The sample holds approximately 90,000 delta-chain clones, 0.8% to 1% seen once. Flow sorting of PBMC yielded separate Vgamma9/Vdelta2+ and Vdelta2-negative gammadelta T cell populations for bulk repertoire analysis. Study-wide results and limits: Vgamma9/Vdelta2+ repertoires stayed stably polyclonal over time and infection. Vdelta2-negative gammadelta repertoires appeared less diverse and less shared in Malian than Australian children. Waves of new clonotype selection appeared after repeated controlled infections in Vdelta2-negative, largely Vdelta1+, gammadelta T cells.

The receptor was isolated from a pool of human donors (malaria-infected and uninfected, not separated). V is TRDV1 and J is TRDJ1, with TRDD3 identical over 10 bases. TCRdb gives no J gene; it was assigned here by matching the DNA to germline. Sequencing input: gamma-delta T cells from blood. This CDR3 reads CALGENSCGLLLWGIQKLIF. Written as DNA, the CDR3 is TGCGCTCTTGGGGAAAATTCCTGCGGCCTTCTCCTGTGGGGGATACAGAAACTCATCTTT.